The 22 T cell receptor beta chains below all came from one sample that was sequenced in a study of cytomegalovirus exposure and HLA in healthy donors. The table came from immunoSEQ multiplex PCR; TCRdb's copy has only in-frame clones and leaves some out. The sample shows around 71,000 clones, about 94% of them seen only once. What was sequenced was PBMCs. The origin of the receptors is a young man in good health and CMV-seropositive.

The chain couples TRBV28 to TRBJ1-2; 9 bases match TRBD1. The CDR3 runs to 13 residues. V dropped 5 bases and J dropped 8; count of bases not matched to a gene: 6. Germline V gene sequence: CDR1 MDHEN, CDR2 SYDVKM. Here the CDR3 reads CASSLQGAGGYTF. The CDR3 nucleotides are TGTGCCAGCAGTCTACAGGGGGCGGGGGGCTACACCTTC.

The genes are TRBV13 and TRBJ2-5; a possible D gene is TRBD2 (7 bases). Trimming left V 7 bases short and J 2 bases short, with 14 bases between. There are 14 residues in the CDR3. The V gene's germline CDR1 is PRHDT and CDR2 FYEKMQ (reference sequence). The CDR3 protein is CASKLRGGQETQYF. CDR3 nucleotide sequence: TGTGCCAGCAAATTGAGGGGGGGTCAAGAGACCCAGTACTTC.

The chain joins TRBV5-4 to TRBJ2-1; D uncertain. The germline V gene encodes CDR1 SGHNT and CDR2 YYREEE (reference sequence). This CDR3 comprises 15 residues. The germline V and J ends were trimmed by 5 bases and 7 bases, with 19 bases remaining between them. CDR3 in DNA: TGTGCCAGCAGTACCCAAGGTATCGAGGCAAATGAGCAGTTCTTC. Translation: CASSTQGIEANEQFF.

The CDR3 bases are TGTGCCAGCTCACCCGACAGGGTTGGGGCCAACGTCCTGACTTTC. Its protein product is CASSPDRVGANVLTF. The V and J genes are TRBV18 and TRBJ2-6, with 7 positions matching TRBD1. This CDR3 is built from 15 residues. Trimming took 3 bases from V and 3 from J; bases not matched to a gene: 2. Per germline, CDR1 KGHSH and CDR2 LQKENI.

J is TRBJ2-7 and V is TRBV7-9; the match to TRBD1 covers 9 bases. Losses at the gene ends were 5 bases for V and 4 bases for J; bases not matched to a gene: 9. The CDR3 length is 15 residues. CDR1 and CDR2 from the germline V gene are SEHNR and FQNEAQ (reference sequence). The CDR3 DNA sequence: TGTGCCAGCAGCGCCACAGGGGGCGCGAGGTACGAGCAGTACTTC. It codes for CASSATGGARYEQYF.

The rearrangement links TRBV6-1 to TRBJ1-5; no firm D call. Germline CDR1 and CDR2: MNHNS and SASEGT. The CDR3 spans 13 residues. With 2 bases removed from V and 8 bases from J, the gap between germline ends came to 10 bases. CDR3 nucleotides: TGTGCCAGCAGTGAACTCCCTACCGAGCCCCAGCATTTT. As protein: CASSELPTEPQHF.

The chain carries TRBV7-9 and TRBJ2-1; TRBD2 matches at 9 bases. With V trimmed by 3 bases and J by 10 bases, 1 base remained unmatched. Germline V CDR1 and CDR2: SEHNR, FQNEAQ (reference sequence). The CDR3 extends over 12 amino acids. The CDR3 DNA reads as TGTGCCAGCAGCTTTAGCGGGAGCGAGCAGTTCTTC. It is translated as CASSFSGSEQFF.

The V call is TRBV9, the J call TRBJ2-1, with 11 positions matching TRBD2. V trimming: 3 bases; J trimming: 6 bases; junction bases outside the gene matches: 5. Germline V gives CDR1 SGDLS, CDR2 YYNGEE. The length of the CDR3 is 15 residues. As DNA, the CDR3 is TGTGCCAGCAGCGCGACTAGCGGGACAGTCAATGAGCAGTTCTTC. It encodes CASSATSGTVNEQFF.

This rearrangement joins TRBV30 to TRBJ1-1; D gene uncertain. Looked up from germline, CDR1 is GTSNPN and CDR2 is SVGIG (reference sequence). The CDR3 is made up of 14 amino acids. Trimming took 4 bases from V and 0 from J, leaving 12 bases between them. CDR3 bases: TGTGCCTGGACCTTTGGCGGAATGAACACTGAAGCTTTCTTT. Translated, it gives CAWTFGGMNTEAFF.

This chain links TRBV5-1 with TRBJ2-5; 9 bases fit TRBD1. The germline CDR1 and CDR2 sequences are SGHRS and YFSETQ. The CDR3 is 15 residues long. Trimming cost V 0 bases and J 5 bases; bases outside gene matches: 5. CDR3 coding DNA: TGCGCCAGCAGCTTGGAGACAGGGGGACCGGAGACCCAGTACTTC. Its protein product is CASSLETGGPETQYF.

The chain carries TRBV10-3 and TRBJ2-7, with D maybe TRBD1 (5 bases). Germline V gene lookup returns CDR1 ENHRY and CDR2 SYGVKD. This CDR3 is 13 amino acids long. V was trimmed by 3 bases and J by 5 bases, leaving 11 bases between them. In nucleotides, the CDR3 is TGTGCCATCAGTGATCGACAGACCCACGAGCAGTACTTC. Protein sequence: CAISDRQTHEQYF.

The CDR3 DNA sequence: TGTGCCAGCAGGCCATCAGCGGGAGGTACTTACGAGCAGTACTTC. Protein sequence: CASRPSAGGTYEQYF. The chain employs TRBV27 and TRBJ2-7; 9 bases line up with TRBD2. The J segment lost 4 bases and the V segment lost 6 bases, leaving 10 bases of the junction unmatched. CDR3 size: 15 residues. Germline V gene data show CDR1 as MNHEY and CDR2 as SMNVEV (reference sequence).

The table lists this clone with a count of one. The chain couples TRBV5-1 to TRBJ2-5; 7 bases are shared with TRBD2. Germline V gene sequence: CDR1 SGHRS, CDR2 YFSETQ. The CDR3 has 16 residues. V lost 4 bases to trimming and J lost 1 base; unmatched junction nucleotides: 10. The CDR3 spells CASSRTLARTQETQYF. DNA of the CDR3: TGCGCCAGCAGCAGAACACTAGCGCGAACCCAAGAGACCCAGTACTTC. Full variable domain (outside the CDR3, taken from reference TRBV5-1 and TRBJ2-5): KAGVTQTPRYLIKTRGQQVTLSCSPISGHRSVSWYQQTPGQGLQFLFEYFSETQRNKGNFPGRFSGRQFSNSRSEMNVSTLELGDSALYLCASSRTLARTQETQYFGPGTRLLVL.

This clone was detected only once. This chain uses TRBV5-5 with TRBJ2-1; 7 bases fit TRBD1. Losses at the gene ends were 4 bases for V and 8 bases for J; bases not matched to a gene: 9. Germline CDR1 SGHKS, CDR2 YYEKEE (reference sequence). The CDR3 is 14 amino acids. The CDR3 DNA reads TGTGCCAGCAGCCGTTGGGACAGTCTAGATGAGCAGTTCTTC. The encoded protein is CASSRWDSLDEQFF.

This chain connects TRBV10-3 to TRBJ2-5; D possibly corresponds to TRBD2 (5 bases). CDR1 is ENHRY and CDR2 is SYGVKD in the germline V gene. The CDR3 has 13 amino acids. Trimming left V 3 bases short and J 5 bases short, with 10 bases between. The DNA of the CDR3 is TGTGCCATCAGTGACCCTAGCTCTGAGACCCAGTACTTC. This sequence encodes CAISDPSSETQYF.

The sample holds one count of this clone. The chain is built from TRBV19 and TRBJ2-2; D is unclear. Germline loops: CDR1 LNHDA, CDR2 SQIVND (reference sequence). CDR3 length: 14 residues. Trimming cost V 7 bases and J 4 bases, with 13 bases left between them. The CDR3 protein is CASTQVISTGELFF. CDR3 coding DNA: TGTGCCAGTACTCAGGTGATAAGCACCGGGGAGCTGTTTTTT.

The chain combines TRBV5-1 with TRBJ2-3, with D tentatively TRBD1 (5 bases). The CDR3 totals 11 residues. V lost 4 bases and J lost 10, with 10 bases in between. Germline CDR1 reads SGHRS; CDR2 reads YFSETQ. The CDR3 here is CASSVGVSQYF. The CDR3 DNA reads TGCGCCAGCAGCGTAGGGGTGTCGCAGTATTTT.

This clone was counted a single time. The chain uses TRBV28 and TRBJ1-6; weak D call: TRBD1 (5 bases). Germline assignment: CDR1 MDHEN and CDR2 SYDVKM. This CDR3 is built from 14 residues. Trimming took off 7 bases at V and 5 bases at J, with 12 bases between the two ends. The CDR3 protein is CASIQGINNSPLHF. The DNA for the CDR3 is TGTGCCAGCATCCAGGGTATTAATAATTCACCCCTCCACTTT.

This clone has only one observation. This chain uses TRBV5-1 with TRBJ1-2; D perhaps matches TRBD1 (6 bases). Germline CDR1 is SGHRS and CDR2 is YFSETQ. This CDR3 has 14 residues. Trimming removed 5 bases at V and 7 bases at J, with 18 bases between. The CDR3, as DNA: TGCGCCAGCAGAATCAGGGGAGAAAATCGTGGCTACACCTTC. Protein product: CASRIRGENRGYTF.

The chain uses TRBV15 and TRBJ2-5; D is unclear. Trimming took off 3 bases at V and 0 bases at J, with 11 bases between the two ends. Germline-derived CDR1 and CDR2 are LNHNV and YYDKDF (reference sequence). This CDR3 has 15 residues. CDR3 coding DNA: TGTGCCACCAGCAGGGTACAGAGATACCAAGAGACCCAGTACTTC. Its protein product is CATSRVQRYQETQYF.

J is TRBJ2-3 and V is TRBV12-5; D may be TRBD1 (5 bases). CDR1 and CDR2 (germline): LGHNT, FRNRAP. The CDR3 contains 16 residues. V shed 1 base and J shed 1 base, with 12 bases lying between them. The CDR3: CASGLGQSEGTDTQYF. DNA of the CDR3: TGTGCTAGTGGTTTGGGACAGAGCGAGGGCACAGATACGCAGTATTTT.

The chain links TRBV7-9 to TRBJ2-2, with 11 nucleotides matching TRBD1. In germline, CDR1 is SEHNR, CDR2 FQNEAQ (reference sequence). The CDR3 extends over 19 amino acids. V lost 0 bases, J lost 6 bases, and 12 bases stayed unmatched. CDR3 in amino acids: CASSLARTGGVGVPGELFF. The CDR3 nucleotides read TGTGCCAGCAGCTTAGCCCGGACAGGGGGCGTTGGGGTGCCCGGGGAGCTGTTTTTT.